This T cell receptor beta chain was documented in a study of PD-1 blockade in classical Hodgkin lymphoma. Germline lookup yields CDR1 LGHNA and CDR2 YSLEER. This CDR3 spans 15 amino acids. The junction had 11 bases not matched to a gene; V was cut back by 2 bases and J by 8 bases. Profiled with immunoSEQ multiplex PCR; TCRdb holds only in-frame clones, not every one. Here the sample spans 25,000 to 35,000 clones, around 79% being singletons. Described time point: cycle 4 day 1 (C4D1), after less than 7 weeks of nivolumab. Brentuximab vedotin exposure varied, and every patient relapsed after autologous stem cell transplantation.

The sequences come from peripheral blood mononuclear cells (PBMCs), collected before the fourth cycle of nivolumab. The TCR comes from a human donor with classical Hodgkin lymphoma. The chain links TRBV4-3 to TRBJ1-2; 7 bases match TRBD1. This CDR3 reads CASSQRLQGMGGYTF. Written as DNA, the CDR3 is TGCGCCAGCAGCCAACGGTTACAGGGGATGGGGGGCTACACCTTC.